The T cell receptor (beta chain) under discussion was sequenced for a study of cytomegalovirus exposure and HLA in healthy donors. CDR1 and CDR2 from the germline V gene are MNHNS and SASEGT. The V gene end was trimmed by 3 bases and the J gene end by 1 base; junction bases not matched to a gene: 3. The CDR3 is made up of 15 amino acids. PCR amplification relied on 60 Vbeta primers (plus 13 Jbeta primers). Sequenced by immunoSEQ multiplex PCR; TCRdb stores in-frame clones only, minus some. The table includes 110,000 to 150,000 clones, about four fifths detected once. This clone is medium-sized within its sample.

This receptor was identified in a young man in good health and CMV-seropositive. V and J are TRBV6-1 and TRBJ2-7, with 10 bases matching TRBD1. Sequencing input: PBMCs. CDR3 in amino acids: CASSDLGQGSYEQYF. In DNA, the CDR3 is TGTGCCAGCAGTGATTTGGGACAGGGGTCCTACGAGCAGTACTTC.